One and the same sample provided the 29 T cell receptor beta chains below, sequenced in a study of response to subunit inactivated influenza vaccine. TCRdb ran MiXCR on the RT-PCR reads and lists one entry per CDR3 protein. The sample lists approximately 500,000 distinct CDR3 sequences; about an eighth were seen once. Sequencing used PBMCs from blood, obtained 45 days after vaccination. These receptors originate from a man aged 45 to 65 who received an inactivated influenza vaccine.

This clonotype was counted many times. The chain has TRBV5-5 and TRBJ2-5; D ambiguous. The germline V gene has CDR1 SGHKS and CDR2 YYEKEE (reference sequence). This CDR3 spans 13 amino acids. With 5 bases removed from V and 0 bases from J, the gap between germline ends came to 8 bases. Here the CDR3 reads CASSSTDQETQYF. The CDR3 DNA reads TGTGCCAGCAGTTCTACCGACCAAGAGACCCAGTACTTC.

This chain uses TRBV5-6 with TRBJ1-1; D is unclear. The germline gives CDR1 SGHDT, CDR2 YYEEEE. CDR3 length: 12 amino acids. The germline V and J ends were trimmed by 4 bases and 10 bases, with 14 bases remaining between them. CDR3 DNA: TGTGCCAGCAGCGTACGACTTCGGGGAGCTTTCTTT. Amino acids: CASSVRLRGAFF.

This clonotype was seen many times. One end of the junction is discordant with germline, which a read error may explain. The chain couples TRBV12-3 or TRBV12-4 to TRBJ1-6, with D uncertain. This CDR3 comprises 16 residues. CDR3 in DNA: TGCGCCAGCAGCTTGGGTGGGAGCTCCTATAATTCACCCCTCCACTTT. Protein sequence: CASSLGGSSYNSPLHF.

In this sample, this clonotype turned up a few times. CDR3 sequence (DNA): TGTGCCAGCAGTTACCCTGACTCTGAGCAGTTCTTC. The encoded protein is CASSYPDSEQFF. This chain uses TRBV6-5 with TRBJ2-1; no clear D gene. CDR1 is MNHEY, CDR2 SVGAGI, per germline. V dropped 2 bases and J dropped 9 bases, with 8 bases sitting between them. The CDR3 sequence is 12 residues long.

This chain links TRBV7-2 with TRBJ2-1; tentatively, D is TRBD2 (5 bases). Trimming shortened V by 4 bases and J by 7 bases, and 17 bases separated the two germline ends. The CDR3 runs 15 residues. CDR1 and CDR2 (germline): SGHTA, FQGNSA. The CDR3 nucleotides read TGTGCCAGCAGCTCCGGGTGGAGGCGCGAAAATGAGCAGTTCTTC. Protein sequence: CASSSGWRRENEQFF.

This clonotype has just a few counts. The DNA for the CDR3 is TGTGCCAGCAGTGAAGCGCTAGGCGGGGCCAACGTCCTGACTTTC. The encoded protein is CASSEALGGANVLTF. The chain has TRBV6-1 and TRBJ2-6, with unresolved D. The germline V gene encodes CDR1 MNHNS and CDR2 SASEGT. Trimming left V 0 bases short and J 4 bases short, with 7 bases between. The CDR3 has 15 residues.

Remarks on this clonotype: A junction boundary mismatches the germline segment, possibly from a read error. V gene TRBV15 combines with J gene TRBJ1-5; unclear D gene. The length of the CDR3 is 12 residues. CDR1 and CDR2 (germline): LNHNV, YYDKDF (reference sequence). The CDR3 loop is CSTSRDLQPQHF. In DNA, the CDR3 is TGTTCCACCAGCAGAGATTTGCAGCCCCAGCATTTT.

The chain recombines TRBV5-1 with TRBJ2-7; D not resolved. CDR3 length: 13 residues. V was cut by 2 bases and J by 6 bases, with 12 bases left in between. Germline-derived CDR1 and CDR2 are SGHRS and YFSETQ. Written as DNA, the CDR3 is TGCGCCAGCAGCTTCAGTGAACGGTCCGAGCAGTACTTC. Protein: CASSFSERSEQYF.

This rearrangement joins TRBV20-1 to TRBJ2-7, with 12 bases aligning to TRBD2. The trim removed 7 bases at V and 3 bases at J, leaving 10 bases unmatched. Germline V CDR1 and CDR2: DFQATT, SNEGSKA (reference sequence). The CDR3 contains 15 residues. CDR3 coding DNA: TGCAGTGGTGTTTTCGGACTAGCGGGGATCTACGAGCAGTACTTC. Translated: CSGVFGLAGIYEQYF.

This clonotype was recorded only once. This sequence joins TRBV25-1 and TRBJ1-2; the match to TRBD1 covers 8 bases. Germline assignment: CDR1 MGHDK and CDR2 SYGVNS. CDR3 size: 14 residues. Trimming removed 2 bases from V and 8 bases from J; junction bases left unmatched: 7. DNA for the CDR3: TGTGCCAGCAGTGAAAATAACAGGGGGGGCGGCTACACCTTC. Translated, it gives CASSENNRGGGYTF.

The rearrangement uses TRBV14 and TRBJ2-1, with 10 nucleotides matching TRBD2. Germline assignment: CDR1 SGHDN and CDR2 FVKESK. The CDR3 contains 15 residues. V lost 1 base and J lost 14; bases outside the gene matches: 11. The CDR3 sequence: CASSQASGTSATEFF. CDR3 in DNA: TGTGCCAGCAGCCAAGCCTCCGGGACTAGCGCGACGGAGTTCTTC.

In DNA, the CDR3 is TGTGCCAGCAGTTTAGCGGTTATTGGGACCCAGTACTTC. Residues: CASSLAVIGTQYF. The gene calls are TRBV12-3 or TRBV12-4 and TRBJ2-5; no clear D gene. Trimming stripped 0 bases from V and 7 bases from J, with 9 bases between. This CDR3 is 13 amino acids long.

This clonotype was found a few times. The chain has TRBV7-2 and TRBJ2-1; D unclear. The germline V and J ends were trimmed by 2 bases and 16 bases, with 12 bases remaining between them. CDR3 length: 11 residues. Germline V lookup: CDR1 SGHTA, CDR2 FQGNSA. The CDR3 nucleotides are TGTGCCAGCAGCTTAAGGGCCAGGTACTTCTTC. Its protein product is CASSLRARYFF.

This clonotype has a count of ten or more. CDR3 amino acids: CASSLAGTPENTEAFF. The CDR3 nucleotides read TGTGCCAGCAGCTTAGCGGGGACACCAGAAAACACTGAAGCTTTCTTT. The chain recombines TRBV7-9 with TRBJ1-1, with D possibly TRBD1 on 6 matching bases. Trimming took off 0 bases at V and 2 bases at J, with 13 bases between the two ends. This CDR3 has 16 residues. Germline V gene lookup returns CDR1 SEHNR and CDR2 FQNEAQ (reference sequence). The variable domain in full, with the rest retrieved from reference TRBV7-9 and TRBJ1-1, is DTGVSQNPRHKITKRGQNVTFRCDPISEHNRLYWYRQTLGQGPEFLTYFQNEAQLEKSRLLSDRFSAERPKGSFSTLEIQRTEQGDSAMYLCASSLAGTPENTEAFFGQGTRLTVV.

This chain uses TRBV5-1 with TRBJ2-1; D gene uncertain. The ends were cut back, 3 bases at V and 6 bases at J, with 10 bases in the middle. The germline CDR1 and CDR2 sequences are SGHRS and YFSETQ. CDR3 size: 13 residues. CDR3 amino acids: CASSSRWANEQFF. In nucleotides, the CDR3 is TGCGCCAGCAGCTCGAGATGGGCCAATGAGCAGTTCTTC. Drawing the rest from reference TRBV5-1 and TRBJ2-1, the complete variable domain is KAGVTQTPRYLIKTRGQQVTLSCSPISGHRSVSWYQQTPGQGLQFLFEYFSETQRNKGNFPGRFSGRQFSNSRSEMNVSTLELGDSALYLCASSSRWANEQFFGPGTRLTVL.

The chain recombines TRBV7-2 with TRBJ2-7, with a weak D call TRBD2 (5 bases). The V end lost 4 bases, the J end lost 4 bases, and 17 bases lay between the germline ends. The germline V gene encodes CDR1 SGHTA and CDR2 FQGNSA. This CDR3 region has 15 residues. This chain's CDR3 is CASSYTRGLSYEQYF. In DNA, the CDR3 is TGTGCCAGCAGCTACACTAGAGGACTGTCATACGAGCAGTACTTC.

The chain couples TRBV28 to TRBJ2-7, with unresolved D. V lost 6 bases and J 3 bases, leaving 15 bases between the germline ends. The CDR3 sequence is 14 residues long. The germline CDR1 and CDR2 sequences are MDHEN and SYDVKM. CDR3 bases: TGTGCCAGCAGCCCCCCCGGGTCGATCTACGAGCAGTACTTC. Protein: CASSPPGSIYEQYF.

This chain connects TRBV5-6 to TRBJ2-7; 7 nucleotides align to TRBD1. This CDR3 spans 15 amino acids. The V segment lost 4 bases and the J segment 5 bases; nucleotides outside the gene matches: 12. Looked up from germline, CDR1 is SGHDT and CDR2 is YYEEEE. CDR3: CASSLGTEGLNEQYF. The DNA for the CDR3 is TGTGCCAGCAGCCTGGGGACAGAGGGGCTTAACGAGCAGTACTTC. Full variable domain (remainder filled in from reference TRBV5-6 and TRBJ2-7): DAGVTQSPTHLIKTRGQQVTLRCSPKSGHDTVSWYQQALGQGPQFIFQYYEEEERQRGNFPDRFSGHQFPNYSSELNVNALLLGDSALYLCASSLGTEGLNEQYFGPGTRLTVT.

This clonotype showed up just a few times. The junction departs from germline at one end; a sequencing error may be responsible. The chain carries TRBV20-1 and TRBJ2-7; D perhaps matches TRBD2 (5 bases). The CDR3 extends over 14 amino acids. CDR1 DFQATT and CDR2 SNEGSKA come from the germline V gene (reference sequence). CDR3 loop: CSARVPEGAYEQYF. In DNA, the CDR3 is TGCAGTGCAAGAGTACCTGAGGGAGCCTACGAGCAGTACTTC.

The V gene is TRBV5-1, the J gene TRBJ2-1; 7 nucleotides align to TRBD2. With V trimmed by 6 bases and J by 4 bases, 10 bases remained unmatched. Germline V gene sequence: CDR1 SGHRS, CDR2 YFSETQ. The CDR3 has 15 amino acids. CDR3 sequence reads: CASTGPSGMYNEQFF. The CDR3 DNA sequence: TGCGCCAGCACCGGTCCTAGCGGAATGTACAATGAGCAGTTCTTC. Drawing the rest from reference TRBV5-1 and TRBJ2-1, the complete variable domain is KAGVTQTPRYLIKTRGQQVTLSCSPISGHRSVSWYQQTPGQGLQFLFEYFSETQRNKGNFPGRFSGRQFSNSRSEMNVSTLELGDSALYLCASTGPSGMYNEQFFGPGTRLTVL.

This clonotype was seen a handful of times. The gene calls are TRBV10-2 and TRBJ2-7; 12 bases match TRBD2. The V gene end was trimmed by 2 bases and the J gene end by 3 bases; junction bases not matched to a gene: 5. The germline gives CDR1 WSHSY, CDR2 SAAADI. The CDR3 runs to 16 residues. This CDR3 reads CASSEGGLAGNYEQYF. The DNA of the CDR3 is TGCGCCAGCAGTGAGGGAGGACTAGCGGGGAACTACGAGCAGTACTTC.

This clonotype turned up a few times. The chain couples TRBV7-9 to TRBJ2-5; 10 nucleotides match TRBD2. The germline CDR1 and CDR2 sequences are SEHNR and FQNEAQ (reference sequence). V dropped 6 bases and J dropped 4; count of bases not matched to a gene: 11. The CDR3 is 16 residues long. CDR3 in DNA: TGTGCCAGCAGTCCGAGCGGGGGGGATGTTGCAGAGACCCAGTACTTC. It yields the protein CASSPSGGDVAETQYF.

This clonotype was picked up a small number of times. J is TRBJ2-3 and V is TRBV18; 8 bases map to TRBD2. V lost 5 bases to trimming and J lost 2 bases; unmatched junction nucleotides: 9. Per the germline V gene, CDR1 is KGHSH and CDR2 is LQKENI. The CDR3 totals 16 residues. Here the CDR3 reads CASSKAGGPYTDTQYF. In nucleotides, the CDR3 is TGTGCCAGCTCAAAGGCGGGAGGCCCTTACACAGATACGCAGTATTTT.

This clonotype was seen more than once but under ten times. The chain has TRBV20-1 and TRBJ1-1, with D possibly matching TRBD1 (6 bases). Germline CDR1 reads DFQATT; CDR2 reads SNEGSKA (reference sequence). The CDR3 runs to 13 residues. The germline V and J ends were trimmed by 6 bases and 6 bases, with 17 bases remaining between them. The chain's CDR3 is CSAAQGFFAEAFF. CDR3 in DNA: TGCAGTGCGGCGCAGGGGTTCTTCGCTGAAGCTTTCTTT.

This clonotype was observed many times. The chain uses TRBV5-6 and TRBJ2-2; TRBD2 matches 10 bases. This CDR3 is 16 amino acids long. V lost 4 bases and J lost 0; bases outside the gene matches: 3. The germline gives CDR1 SGHDT, CDR2 YYEEEE. CDR3 sequence: CASSRGLAANTGELFF. The CDR3 region has the DNA TGTGCCAGCAGCCGCGGACTAGCGGCGAACACCGGGGAGCTGTTTTTT.

The rearrangement uses TRBV12-3 or TRBV12-4 and TRBJ2-7, with 8 bases fitting TRBD1. The V segment lost 5 bases and the J segment 2 bases; nucleotides outside the gene matches: 8. The CDR3 loop spans 15 amino acids. CDR3 DNA: TGTGCCAGCAGTACCGGGACAGGCCTTCCCTACGAGCAGTACTTC. Translated: CASSTGTGLPYEQYF.

This clonotype was observed many times. This chain links TRBV20-1 with TRBJ2-3; D gene ambiguous. The CDR3 runs 16 residues. Trimming removed 0 bases at V and 2 bases at J, with 15 bases between. Germline lookup yields CDR1 DFQATT and CDR2 SNEGSKA (reference sequence). The CDR3 loop is CSARDRSGWNTDTQYF. CDR3 DNA sequence: TGCAGTGCTAGAGATCGGTCTGGCTGGAACACAGATACGCAGTATTTT.

Ten or more counts support this clonotype. This chain connects TRBV7-2 to TRBJ2-5; D is perhaps TRBD1 (6 bases). The V gene lost 5 bases and the J gene lost 2 bases, with 9 bases spanning the gap. Germline V gene data show CDR1 as SGHTA and CDR2 as FQGNSA. The CDR3 is made up of 13 amino acids. CDR3 region: CASSRTDQETQYF. In DNA, the CDR3 is TGTGCCAGCAGCCGGACAGATCAAGAGACCCAGTACTTC. Full variable domain (outside the CDR3, taken from reference TRBV7-2 and TRBJ2-5): GAGVSQSPSNKVTEKGKDVELRCDPISGHTALYWYRQSLGQGLEFLIYFQGNSAPDKSGLPSDRFSAERTGGSVSTLTIQRTQQEDSAVYLCASSRTDQETQYFGPGTRLLVL.

CDR3 DNA: TGTGCCAGCAGCTACATGACAGGGTCCATCACCGGGGAGCTGTTTTTT. Translation: CASSYMTGSITGELFF. The chain employs TRBV7-2 and TRBJ2-2; 7 bases align to TRBD1. This CDR3 comprises 16 residues. CDR1 and CDR2 (germline): SGHTA, FQGNSA. V was clipped by 4 bases and J by 4 bases; unmatched bases: 9.